This T cell receptor beta chain emerged from a study of OX40 agonist ivuxolimab in advanced cancers. Across the study: The study gave patients intravenous ivuxolimab at 0.01 to 10 mg/kg every 2 weeks. Study-wide results and limits: Among T cells, CD8+ cells averaged more expanded clones than CD4+ cells.

To note about this clone: No antigen is known for it.

The method was immunoSEQ multiplex PCR; TCRdb's version includes in-frame clones alone and lacks a portion of them. The data show some 80,000 clones, with more than 75% seen just once and 5.5% to 8% held by the top ten. The CDR3 consists of 15 residues. V dropped 4 bases and J dropped 4; count of bases not matched to a gene: 7. CDR1 and CDR2 from the germline V gene are SGHTS and YDEGEE. People who had autoimmune disease history or systemic immunosuppression were excluded. This sequence joins TRBV5-8 and TRBJ2-7; 11 bases map to TRBD2. The source of this sequence is an adult with an advanced solid tumor such as melanoma, head and neck, liver or kidney cancer. The sample here was CD4+ or CD8+ T cells sorted from blood, taken in a trial of the OX40 agonist ivuxolimab. The CDR3 is CASSIGTSGLYEQYF. The CDR3 DNA reads TGTGCCAGCAGCATAGGGACTAGCGGCCTATACGAGCAGTACTTC. The full variable domain, rest sourced from reference TRBV5-8 and TRBJ2-7, is EAGVTQSPTHLIKTRGQQATLRCSPISGHTSVYWYQQALGLGLQFLLWYDEGEERNRGNFPPRFSGRQFPNYSSELNVNALELEDSALYLCASSIGTSGLYEQYFGPGTRLTVT.